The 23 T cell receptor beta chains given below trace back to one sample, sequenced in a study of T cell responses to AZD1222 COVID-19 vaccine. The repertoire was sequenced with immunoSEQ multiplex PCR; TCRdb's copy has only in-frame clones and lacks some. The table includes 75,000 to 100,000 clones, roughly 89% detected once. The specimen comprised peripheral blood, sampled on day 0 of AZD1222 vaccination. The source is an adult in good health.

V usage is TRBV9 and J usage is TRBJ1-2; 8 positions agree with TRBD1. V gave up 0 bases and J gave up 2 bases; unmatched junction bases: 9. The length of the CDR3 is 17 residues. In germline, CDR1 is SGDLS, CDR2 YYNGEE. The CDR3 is CASSVAGRRTGNYGYTF. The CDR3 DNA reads TGTGCCAGCAGCGTAGCGGGAAGAAGGACAGGGAACTATGGCTACACCTTC.

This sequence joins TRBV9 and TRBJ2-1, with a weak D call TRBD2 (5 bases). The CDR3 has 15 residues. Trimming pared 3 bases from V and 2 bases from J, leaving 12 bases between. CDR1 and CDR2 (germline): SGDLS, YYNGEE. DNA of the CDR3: TGTGCCAGCAGCGAGTCCGGGGTAACCTACAATGAGCAGTTCTTC. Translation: CASSESGVTYNEQFF.

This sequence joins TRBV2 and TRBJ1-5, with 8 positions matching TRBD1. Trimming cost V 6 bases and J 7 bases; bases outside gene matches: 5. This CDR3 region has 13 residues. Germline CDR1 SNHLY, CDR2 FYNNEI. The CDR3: CASSWTGKQPQHF. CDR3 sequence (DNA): TGTGCCAGCAGCTGGACAGGGAAGCAGCCCCAGCATTTT. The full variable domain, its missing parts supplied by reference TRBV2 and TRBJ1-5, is EPEVTQTPSHQVTQMGQEVILRCVPISNHLYFYWYRQILGQKVEFLVSFYNNEISEKSEIFDDQFSVERPDGSNFTLKIRSTKLEDSAMYFCASSWTGKQPQHFGDGTRLSIL.

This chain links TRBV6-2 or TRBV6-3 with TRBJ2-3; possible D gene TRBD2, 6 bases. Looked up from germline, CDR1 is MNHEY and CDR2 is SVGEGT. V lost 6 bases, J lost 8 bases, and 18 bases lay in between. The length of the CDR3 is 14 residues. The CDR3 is CASSTTSLGGTQYF. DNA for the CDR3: TGTGCCAGCAGCACAACTAGTTTGGGGGGTACGCAGTATTTT.

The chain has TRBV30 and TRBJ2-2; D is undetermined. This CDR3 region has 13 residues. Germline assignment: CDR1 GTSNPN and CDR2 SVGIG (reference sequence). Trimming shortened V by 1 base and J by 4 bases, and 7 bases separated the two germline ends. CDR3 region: CAWSGQGTGELFF. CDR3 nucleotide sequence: TGTGCCTGGAGTGGACAAGGCACCGGGGAGCTGTTTTTT.

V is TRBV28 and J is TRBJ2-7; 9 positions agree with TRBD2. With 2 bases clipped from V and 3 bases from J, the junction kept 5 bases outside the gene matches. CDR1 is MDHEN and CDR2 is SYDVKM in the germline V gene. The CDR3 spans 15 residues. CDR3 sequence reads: CASSLNSGRDYEQYF. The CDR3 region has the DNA TGTGCCAGCAGTTTAAATAGCGGGAGAGACTACGAGCAGTACTTC.

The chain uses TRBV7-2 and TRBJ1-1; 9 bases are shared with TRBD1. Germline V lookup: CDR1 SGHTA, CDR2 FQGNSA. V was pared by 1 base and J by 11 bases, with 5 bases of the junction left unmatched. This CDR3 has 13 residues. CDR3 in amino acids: CASSLGTGVGAFF. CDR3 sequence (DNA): TGTGCCAGCAGCTTAGGGACAGGGGTTGGGGCTTTCTTT.

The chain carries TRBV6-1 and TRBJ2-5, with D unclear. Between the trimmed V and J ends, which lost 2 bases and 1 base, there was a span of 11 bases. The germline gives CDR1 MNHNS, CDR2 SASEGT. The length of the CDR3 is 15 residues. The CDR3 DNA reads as TGTGCCAGCAGTGAAAATAGACCGCGCCAAGAGACCCAGTACTTC. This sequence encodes CASSENRPRQETQYF.

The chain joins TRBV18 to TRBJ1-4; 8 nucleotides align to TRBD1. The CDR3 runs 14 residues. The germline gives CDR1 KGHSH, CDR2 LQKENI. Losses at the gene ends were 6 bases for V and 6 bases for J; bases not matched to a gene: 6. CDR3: CASSPGGLDEKLFF. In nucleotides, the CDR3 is TGTGCCAGCTCTCCAGGGGGCTTGGATGAAAAACTGTTTTTT.

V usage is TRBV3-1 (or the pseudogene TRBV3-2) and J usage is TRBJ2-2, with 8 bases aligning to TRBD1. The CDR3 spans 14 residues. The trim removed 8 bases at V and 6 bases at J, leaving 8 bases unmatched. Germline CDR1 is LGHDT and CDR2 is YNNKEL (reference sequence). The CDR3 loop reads CASALQGASGELFF. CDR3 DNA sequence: TGTGCCAGCGCATTGCAGGGGGCGTCCGGGGAGCTGTTTTTT.

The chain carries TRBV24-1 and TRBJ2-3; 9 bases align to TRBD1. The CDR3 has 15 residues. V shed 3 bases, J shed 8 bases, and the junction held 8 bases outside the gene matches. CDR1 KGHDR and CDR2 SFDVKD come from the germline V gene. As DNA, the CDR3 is TGTGCCACCAGTGATCCGGGACAGGGAGGCAGTACGCAGTATTTT. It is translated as CATSDPGQGGSTQYF.

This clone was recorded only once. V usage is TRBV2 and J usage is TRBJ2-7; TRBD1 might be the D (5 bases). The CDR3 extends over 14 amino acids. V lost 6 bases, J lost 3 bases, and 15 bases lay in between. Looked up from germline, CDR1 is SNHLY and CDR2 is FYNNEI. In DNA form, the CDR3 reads TGTGCCAGCAGGGCCAGGGCCAGCTACTACGAGCAGTACTTC. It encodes CASRARASYYEQYF. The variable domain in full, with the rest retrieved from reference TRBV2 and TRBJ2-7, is EPEVTQTPSHQVTQMGQEVILRCVPISNHLYFYWYRQILGQKVEFLVSFYNNEISEKSEIFDDQFSVERPDGSNFTLKIRSTKLEDSAMYFCASRARASYYEQYFGPGTRLTVT.

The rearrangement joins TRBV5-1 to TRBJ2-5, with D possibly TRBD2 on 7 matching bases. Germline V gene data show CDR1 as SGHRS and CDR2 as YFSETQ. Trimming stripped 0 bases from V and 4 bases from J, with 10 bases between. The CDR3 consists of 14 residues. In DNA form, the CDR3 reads TGCGCCAGCAGCTTGGGCGGGGGCGGAGAGACCCAGTACTTC. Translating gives CASSLGGGGETQYF.

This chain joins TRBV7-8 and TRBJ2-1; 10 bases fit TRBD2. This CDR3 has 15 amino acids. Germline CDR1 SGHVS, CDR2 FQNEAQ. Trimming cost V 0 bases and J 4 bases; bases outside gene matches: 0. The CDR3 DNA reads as TGTGCCAGCAGCTTAGCTAGCGGGGGGTACAATGAGCAGTTCTTC. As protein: CASSLASGGYNEQFF.

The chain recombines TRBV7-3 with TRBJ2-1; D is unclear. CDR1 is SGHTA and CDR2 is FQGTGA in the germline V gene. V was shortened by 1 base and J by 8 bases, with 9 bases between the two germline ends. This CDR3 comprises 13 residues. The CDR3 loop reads CASSLIAGDEQFF. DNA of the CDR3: TGTGCCAGCAGCTTAATCGCCGGCGATGAGCAGTTCTTC.

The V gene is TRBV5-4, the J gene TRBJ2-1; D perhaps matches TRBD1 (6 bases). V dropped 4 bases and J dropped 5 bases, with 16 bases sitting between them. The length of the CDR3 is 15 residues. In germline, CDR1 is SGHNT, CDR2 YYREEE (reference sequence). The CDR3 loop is CASSGDRFMDNEQFF. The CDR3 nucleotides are TGTGCCAGCAGCGGAGACAGGTTTATGGACAATGAGCAGTTCTTC.

CDR3 protein: CAISDGASYEQYF. CDR3 bases: TGTGCCATCAGTGATGGGGCCTCCTACGAGCAGTACTTC. The chain combines TRBV10-3 with TRBJ2-7; weak D call: TRBD1 (5 bases). The CDR3 consists of 13 residues. Germline loops: CDR1 ENHRY, CDR2 SYGVKD. Trimming took 3 bases from V and 0 from J, leaving 6 bases between them.

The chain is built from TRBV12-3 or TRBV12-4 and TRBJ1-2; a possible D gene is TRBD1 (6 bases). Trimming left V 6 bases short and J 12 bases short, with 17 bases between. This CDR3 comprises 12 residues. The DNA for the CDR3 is TGTGCCAGCAGACAAGGGGGGGGTAGTCACACCTTC. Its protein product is CASRQGGGSHTF.

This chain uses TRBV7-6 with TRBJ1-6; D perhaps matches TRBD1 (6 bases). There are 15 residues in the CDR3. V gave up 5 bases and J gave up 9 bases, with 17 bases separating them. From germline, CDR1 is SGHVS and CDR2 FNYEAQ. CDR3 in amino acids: CASSETTNRVSPLHF. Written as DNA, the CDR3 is TGTGCCAGCAGCGAAACCACTAACAGGGTTTCACCCCTCCACTTT.

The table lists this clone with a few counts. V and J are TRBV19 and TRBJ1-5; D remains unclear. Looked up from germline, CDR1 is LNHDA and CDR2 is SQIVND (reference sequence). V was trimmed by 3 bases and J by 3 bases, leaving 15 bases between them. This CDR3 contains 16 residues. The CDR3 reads CASSMGKVWNNQPQHF. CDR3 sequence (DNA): TGTGCCAGTAGTATGGGTAAGGTGTGGAACAATCAGCCCCAGCATTTT.

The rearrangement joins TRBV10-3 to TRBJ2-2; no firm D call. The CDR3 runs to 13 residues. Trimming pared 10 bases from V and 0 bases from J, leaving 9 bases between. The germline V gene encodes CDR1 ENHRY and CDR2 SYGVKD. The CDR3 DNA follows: TGTGCCAGTCGTGGAGCGAACACCGGGGAGCTGTTTTTT. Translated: CASRGANTGELFF.

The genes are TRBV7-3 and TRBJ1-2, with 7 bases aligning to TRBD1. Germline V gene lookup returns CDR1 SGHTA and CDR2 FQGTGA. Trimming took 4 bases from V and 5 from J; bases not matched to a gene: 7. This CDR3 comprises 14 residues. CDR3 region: CASSSTGAAYGYTF. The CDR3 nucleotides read TGTGCCAGCAGCTCTACAGGGGCCGCTTATGGCTACACCTTC.

CDR3 nucleotide sequence: TGTGCCAGCAGCTTTGGGGGGGCGAGGGACACTGAAGCTTTCTTT. Its translation: CASSFGGARDTEAFF. The V call is TRBV7-9, the J call TRBJ1-1, with a weak D call TRBD1 (6 bases). In germline, CDR1 is SEHNR, CDR2 FQNEAQ (reference sequence). The CDR3 runs 15 residues. Trimming left V 3 bases short and J 3 bases short, with 14 bases between.